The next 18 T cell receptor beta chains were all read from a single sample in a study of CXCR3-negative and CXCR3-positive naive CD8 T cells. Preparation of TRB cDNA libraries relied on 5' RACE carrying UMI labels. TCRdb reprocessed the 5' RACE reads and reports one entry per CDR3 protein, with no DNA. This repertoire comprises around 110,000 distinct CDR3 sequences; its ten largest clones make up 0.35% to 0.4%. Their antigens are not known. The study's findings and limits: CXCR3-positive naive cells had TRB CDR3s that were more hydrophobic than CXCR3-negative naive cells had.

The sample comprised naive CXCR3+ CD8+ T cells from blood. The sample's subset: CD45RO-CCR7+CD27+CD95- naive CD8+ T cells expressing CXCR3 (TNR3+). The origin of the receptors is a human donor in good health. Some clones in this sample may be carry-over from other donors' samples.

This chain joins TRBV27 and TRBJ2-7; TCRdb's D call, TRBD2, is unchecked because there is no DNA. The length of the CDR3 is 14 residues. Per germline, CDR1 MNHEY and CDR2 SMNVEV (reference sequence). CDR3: CASSSTRSSYEQYF.

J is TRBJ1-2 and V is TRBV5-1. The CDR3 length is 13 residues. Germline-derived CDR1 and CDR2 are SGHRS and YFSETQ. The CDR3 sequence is CASSLTEFYGYTF.

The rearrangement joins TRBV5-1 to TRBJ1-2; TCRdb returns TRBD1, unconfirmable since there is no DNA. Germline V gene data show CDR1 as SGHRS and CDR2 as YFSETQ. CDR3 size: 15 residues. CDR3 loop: CASSTDRGSLYGYTF.

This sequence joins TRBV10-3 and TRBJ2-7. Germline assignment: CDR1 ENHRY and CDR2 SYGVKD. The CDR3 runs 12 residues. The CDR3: CAISGLGYEQYF.

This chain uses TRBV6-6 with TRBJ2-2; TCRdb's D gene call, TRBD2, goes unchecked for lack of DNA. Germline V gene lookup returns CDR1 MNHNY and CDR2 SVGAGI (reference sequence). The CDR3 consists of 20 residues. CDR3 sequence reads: CASSRSLAGGPFTNTGELFF.

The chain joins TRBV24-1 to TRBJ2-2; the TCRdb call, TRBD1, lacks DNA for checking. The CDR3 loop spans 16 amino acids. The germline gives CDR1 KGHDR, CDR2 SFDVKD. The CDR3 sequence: CATSDSQTGGFGELFF.

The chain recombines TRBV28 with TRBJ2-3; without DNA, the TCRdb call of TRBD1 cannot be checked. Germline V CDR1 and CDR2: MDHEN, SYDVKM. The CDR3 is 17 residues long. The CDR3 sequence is CASTPVQGPEGGDTQYF.

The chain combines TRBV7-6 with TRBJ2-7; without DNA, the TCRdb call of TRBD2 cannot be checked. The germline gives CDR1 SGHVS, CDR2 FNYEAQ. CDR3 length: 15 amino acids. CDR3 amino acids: CASSWGLAGGGEQYF.

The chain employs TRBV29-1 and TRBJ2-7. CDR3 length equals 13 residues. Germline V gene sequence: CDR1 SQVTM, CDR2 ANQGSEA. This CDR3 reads CSAYHESSCEQYF.

CDR3 protein: CASSQVAGGGNEQFF. The chain uses TRBV4-1 and TRBJ2-1; the TCRdb call, TRBD2, lacks DNA for checking. Germline V gives CDR1 MGHRA, CDR2 YSYEKL. The CDR3 runs 15 residues.

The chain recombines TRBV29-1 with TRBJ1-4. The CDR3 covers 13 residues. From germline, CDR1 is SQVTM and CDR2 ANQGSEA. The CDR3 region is CSVGAGNNEKLFF. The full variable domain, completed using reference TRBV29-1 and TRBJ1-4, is SAVISQKPSRDICQRGTSLTIQCQVDSQVTMMFWYRQQPGQSLTLIATANQGSEATYESGFVIDKFPISRPNLTFSTLTVSNMSPEDSSIYLCSVGAGNNEKLFFGSGTQLSVL.

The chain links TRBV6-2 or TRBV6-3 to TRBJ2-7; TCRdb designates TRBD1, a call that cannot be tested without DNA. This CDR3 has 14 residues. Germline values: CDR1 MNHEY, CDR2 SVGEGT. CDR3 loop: CASSLSGGPTEQYF.

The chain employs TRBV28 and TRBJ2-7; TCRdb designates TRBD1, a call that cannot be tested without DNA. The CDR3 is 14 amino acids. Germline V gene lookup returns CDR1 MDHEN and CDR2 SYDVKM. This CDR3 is CASSRDTRFYEQYF.

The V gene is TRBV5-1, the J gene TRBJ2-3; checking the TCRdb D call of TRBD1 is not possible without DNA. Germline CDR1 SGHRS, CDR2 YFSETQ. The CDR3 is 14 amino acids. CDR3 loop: CASSSGQGIDTQYF.

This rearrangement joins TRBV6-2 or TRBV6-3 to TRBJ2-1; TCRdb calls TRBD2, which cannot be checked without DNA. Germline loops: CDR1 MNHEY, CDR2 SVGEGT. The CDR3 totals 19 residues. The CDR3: CASSSLAGGDIPTYNEQFF.

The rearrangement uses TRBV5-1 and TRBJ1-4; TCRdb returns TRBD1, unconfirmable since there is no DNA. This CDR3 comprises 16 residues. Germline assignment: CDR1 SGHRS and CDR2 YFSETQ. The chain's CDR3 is CASSGRRDSNNEKLFF.

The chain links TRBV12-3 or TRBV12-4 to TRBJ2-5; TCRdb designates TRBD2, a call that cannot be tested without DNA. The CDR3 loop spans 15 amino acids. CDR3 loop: CASSMGDHPMETQYF.

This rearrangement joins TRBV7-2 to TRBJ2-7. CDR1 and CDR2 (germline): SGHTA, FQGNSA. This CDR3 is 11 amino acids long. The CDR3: CASSLINEQYF.